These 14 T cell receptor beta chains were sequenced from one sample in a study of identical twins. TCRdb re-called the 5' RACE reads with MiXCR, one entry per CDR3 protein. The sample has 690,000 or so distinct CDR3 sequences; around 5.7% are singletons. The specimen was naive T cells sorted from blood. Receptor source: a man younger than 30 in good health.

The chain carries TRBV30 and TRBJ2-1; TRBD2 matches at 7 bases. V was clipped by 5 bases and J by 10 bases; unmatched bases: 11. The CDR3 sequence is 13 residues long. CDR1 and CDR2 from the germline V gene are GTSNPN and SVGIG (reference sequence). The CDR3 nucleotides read TGTGCCTGGTTTGGCGGGAGCCTATCGGAGCAGTTCTTC. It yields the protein CAWFGGSLSEQFF.

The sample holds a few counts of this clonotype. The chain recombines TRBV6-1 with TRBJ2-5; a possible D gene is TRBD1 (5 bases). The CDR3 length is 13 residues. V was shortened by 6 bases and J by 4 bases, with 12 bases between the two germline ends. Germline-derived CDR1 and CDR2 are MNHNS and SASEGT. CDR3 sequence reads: CASSWGRAETQYF. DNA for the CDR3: TGTGCCAGCAGCTGGGGCCGGGCAGAGACCCAGTACTTC.

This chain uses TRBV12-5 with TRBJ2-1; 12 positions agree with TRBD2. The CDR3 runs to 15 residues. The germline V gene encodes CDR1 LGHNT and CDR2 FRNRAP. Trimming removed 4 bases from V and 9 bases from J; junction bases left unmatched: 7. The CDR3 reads CASGYRLAGDVEQFF. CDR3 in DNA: TGTGCTAGTGGTTATAGACTAGCGGGAGACGTTGAGCAGTTCTTC.

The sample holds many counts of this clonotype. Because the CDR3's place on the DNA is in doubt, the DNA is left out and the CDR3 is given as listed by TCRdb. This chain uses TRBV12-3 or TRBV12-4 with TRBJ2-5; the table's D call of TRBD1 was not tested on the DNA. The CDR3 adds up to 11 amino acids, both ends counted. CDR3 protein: CASSPFASGNF.

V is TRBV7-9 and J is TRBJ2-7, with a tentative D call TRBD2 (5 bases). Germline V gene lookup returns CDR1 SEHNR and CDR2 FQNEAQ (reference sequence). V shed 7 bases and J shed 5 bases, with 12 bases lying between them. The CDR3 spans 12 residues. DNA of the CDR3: TGTGCCAGCAACTATGGAGGAGACGAGCAGTACTTC. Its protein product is CASNYGGDEQYF.

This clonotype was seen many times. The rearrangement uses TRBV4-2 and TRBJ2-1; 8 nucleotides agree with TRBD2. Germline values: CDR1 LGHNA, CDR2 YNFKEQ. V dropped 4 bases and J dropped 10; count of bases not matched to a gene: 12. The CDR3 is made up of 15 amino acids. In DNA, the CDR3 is TGTGCCAGCAGCCGGGAGGGTCGAGCGGGAGACGAGCAGTTCTTC. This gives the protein CASSREGRAGDEQFF.

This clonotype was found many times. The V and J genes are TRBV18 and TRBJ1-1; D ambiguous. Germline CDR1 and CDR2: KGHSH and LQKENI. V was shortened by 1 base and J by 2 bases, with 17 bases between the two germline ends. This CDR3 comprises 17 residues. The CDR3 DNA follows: TGTGCCAGCTCACCACAGGCACAGATGAGAATAAACACTGAAGCTTTCTTT. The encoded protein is CASSPQAQMRINTEAFF.

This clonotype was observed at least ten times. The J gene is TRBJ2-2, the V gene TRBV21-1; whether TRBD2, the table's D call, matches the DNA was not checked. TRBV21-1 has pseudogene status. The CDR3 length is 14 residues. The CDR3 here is CASSKGLASGELFF. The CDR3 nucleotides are TGTGCCAGCAGCAAAGGACTAGCGTCCGGGGAGCTGTTTTTT.

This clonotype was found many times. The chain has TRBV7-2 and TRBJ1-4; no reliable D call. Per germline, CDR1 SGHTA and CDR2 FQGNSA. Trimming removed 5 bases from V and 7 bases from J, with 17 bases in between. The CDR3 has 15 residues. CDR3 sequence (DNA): TGTGCCAGCAGCCCCTTTTCAGGATTGAGTGAAAAACTGTTTTTT. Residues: CASSPFSGLSEKLFF.

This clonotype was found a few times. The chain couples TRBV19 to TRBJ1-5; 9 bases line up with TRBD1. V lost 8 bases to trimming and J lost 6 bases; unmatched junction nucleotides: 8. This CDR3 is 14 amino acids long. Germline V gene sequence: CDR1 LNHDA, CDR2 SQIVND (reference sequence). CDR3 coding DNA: TGTGCCAGTGCCCAGGGGGACAGGGCTCAGCCCCAGCATTTT. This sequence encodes CASAQGDRAQPQHF.

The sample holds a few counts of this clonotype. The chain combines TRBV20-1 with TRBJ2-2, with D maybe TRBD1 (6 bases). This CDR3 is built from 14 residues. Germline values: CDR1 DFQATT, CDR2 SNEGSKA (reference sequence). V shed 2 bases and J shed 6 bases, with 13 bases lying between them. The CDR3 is CSARTTGMAGELFF. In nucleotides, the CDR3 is TGCAGTGCTAGAACAACAGGGATGGCCGGGGAGCTGTTTTTT.

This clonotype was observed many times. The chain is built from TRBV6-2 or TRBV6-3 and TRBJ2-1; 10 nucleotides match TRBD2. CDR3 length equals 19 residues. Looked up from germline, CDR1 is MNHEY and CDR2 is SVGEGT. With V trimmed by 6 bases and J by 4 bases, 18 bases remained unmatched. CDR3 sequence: CASSPMTGSSGRVYNEQFF. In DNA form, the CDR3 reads TGTGCCAGCAGCCCCATGACAGGGAGCAGCGGGAGGGTGTACAATGAGCAGTTCTTC.

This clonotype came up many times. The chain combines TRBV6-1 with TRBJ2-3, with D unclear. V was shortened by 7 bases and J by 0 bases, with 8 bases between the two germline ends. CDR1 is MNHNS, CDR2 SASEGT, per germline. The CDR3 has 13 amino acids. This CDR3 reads CASTTYSTDTQYF. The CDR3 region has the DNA TGTGCCAGCACGACATACAGCACAGATACGCAGTATTTT.

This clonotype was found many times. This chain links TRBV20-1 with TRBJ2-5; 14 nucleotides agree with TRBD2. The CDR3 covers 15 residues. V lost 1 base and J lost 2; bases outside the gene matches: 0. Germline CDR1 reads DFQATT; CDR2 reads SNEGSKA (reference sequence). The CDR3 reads CSARGTSGRQETQYF. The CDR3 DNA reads TGCAGTGCTAGAGGGACTAGCGGGAGGCAAGAGACCCAGTACTTC.